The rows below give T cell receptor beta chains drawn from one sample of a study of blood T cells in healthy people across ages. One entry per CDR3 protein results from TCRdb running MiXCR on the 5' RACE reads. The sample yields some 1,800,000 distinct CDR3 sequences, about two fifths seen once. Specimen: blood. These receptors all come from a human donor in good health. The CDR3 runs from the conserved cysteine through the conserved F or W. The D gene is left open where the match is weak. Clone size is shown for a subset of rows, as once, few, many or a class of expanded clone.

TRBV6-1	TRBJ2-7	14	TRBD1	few	CASSEDGQEYEQYF	TGTGCCAGCAGTGAAGACGGACAGGAGTACGAGCAGTACTTC
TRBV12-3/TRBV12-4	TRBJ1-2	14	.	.	CASSLASAHYGYTF	TGTGCCAGCAGTTTAGCCTCAGCCCATTATGGCTACACCTTC
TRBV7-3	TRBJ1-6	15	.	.	CASSLNPDYGWPLHF	TGTGCCAGCAGCTTAAACCCGGATTACGGTTGGCCCCTCCACTTT
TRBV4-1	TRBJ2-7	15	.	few	CASSQERGTPYEQYF	TGCGCCAGCAGCCAAGAACGCGGCACACCCTACGAGCAGTACTTC
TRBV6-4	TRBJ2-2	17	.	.	CASSDRTFPRGTGELFF	TGTGCCAGCAGTGACCGGACGTTTCCCCGGGGGACCGGGGAGCTGTTTTTT
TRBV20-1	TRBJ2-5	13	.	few	CSAYNPGQETQYF	TGCAGTGCTTATAATCCAGGGCAAGAGACCCAGTACTTC
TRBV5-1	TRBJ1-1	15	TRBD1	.	CASSSRRGVDTEAFF	TGCGCCAGCAGCTCCCGCAGGGGGGTGGACACTGAAGCTTTCTTT
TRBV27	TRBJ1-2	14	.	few	CASRPQGGLGGYTF	TGTGCCAGCAGACCCCAAGGGGGGTTAGGTGGCTACACCTTC
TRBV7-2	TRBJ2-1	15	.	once	CASSLGSGGAYEQFF	TGTGCCAGCAGCTTAGGTAGTGGGGGGGCGTACGAGCAGTTCTTC
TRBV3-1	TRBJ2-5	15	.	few	CASSQDSRYQETQYF	TGTGCCAGCAGCCAAGATTCCAGGTACCAAGAGACCCAGTACTTC
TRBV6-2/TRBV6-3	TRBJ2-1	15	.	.	CASSYVDNSYNEQFF	TGTGCCAGCAGTTACGTGGACAACTCCTACAATGAGCAGTTCTTC
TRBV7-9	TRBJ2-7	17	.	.	CASSPPLGVKTSYEQYF	TGTGCCAGCAGCCCCCCCCTGGGAGTTAAGACATCCTACGAGCAGTACTTC
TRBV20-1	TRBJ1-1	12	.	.	CSASGDEPEAFF	TGCAGTGCTAGCGGGGATGAGCCTGAAGCTTTCTTT
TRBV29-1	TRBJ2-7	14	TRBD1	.	CSADLGRQGDEQYF	TGCAGCGCCGACCTAGGACGCCAGGGGGACGAGCAGTACTTC
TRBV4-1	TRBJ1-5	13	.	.	CASSQDGVRPPHF	TGCGCCAGCAGCCAAGATGGGGTCAGGCCCCCGCATTTT
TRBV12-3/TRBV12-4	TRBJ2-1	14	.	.	CASSLGHQGNEQFF	TGTGCCAGCAGTTTAGGACACCAGGGGAATGAGCAGTTCTTC
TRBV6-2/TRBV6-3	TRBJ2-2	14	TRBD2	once	CASLGHHSGGELFF	TGTGCCAGTCTCGGGCACCATAGCGGGGGGGAGCTGTTTTTT
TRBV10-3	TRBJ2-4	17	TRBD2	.	CAISLAGASISDNEQYF	TGTGCCATCAGTCTAGCGGGGGCCTCCATTTCTGACAATGAGCAGTACTTC
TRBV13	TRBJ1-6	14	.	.	CASSFGIRGSPLHF	TGTGCCAGCAGCTTCGGAATTCGAGGTTCACCCCTCCACTTT
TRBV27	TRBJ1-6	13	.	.	CASSLGHCPTLHF	TGTGCCAGCAGTTTGGGTCATTGTCCTACCCTCCACTTT
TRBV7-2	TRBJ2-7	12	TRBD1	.	CASSTTGAEQYF	TGTGCCAGCAGTACGACAGGGGCCGAGCAGTACTTC
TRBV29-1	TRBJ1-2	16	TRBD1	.	CSVVGGGTGGGYGYTF	TGCAGCGTTGTAGGGGGCGGCACAGGGGGAGGCTATGGCTACACCTTC
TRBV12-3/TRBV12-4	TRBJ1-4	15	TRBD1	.	CASSYPTGGAKKLFF	TGTGCCAGCAGTTACCCCACAGGGGGCGCGAAAAAACTGTTTTTT
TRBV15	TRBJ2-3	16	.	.	CATSRGRASFPDTQYF	TGTGCCACCAGCAGAGGACGAGCGAGCTTCCCAGATACGCAGTATTTT
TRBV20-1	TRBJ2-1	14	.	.	CSASQVGPHNEQFF	TGCAGTGCTAGCCAGGTTGGCCCACACAATGAGCAGTTCTTC
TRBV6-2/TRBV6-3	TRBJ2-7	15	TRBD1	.	CASTDGTGISYEQYF	TGTGCCAGCACTGACGGGACAGGAATATCCTACGAGCAGTACTTC
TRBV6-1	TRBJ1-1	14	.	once	CASSELRDTGEAFF	TGTGCCAGCAGTGAACTCCGGGACACCGGCGAAGCTTTCTTT
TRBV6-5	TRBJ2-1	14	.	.	CASSYSELANEQFF	TGTGCCAGCAGTTACTCCGAGCTTGCTAATGAGCAGTTCTTC
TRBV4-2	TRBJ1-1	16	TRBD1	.	CASSQAGTELNTEAFF	TGTGCCAGCAGCCAAGCTGGGACAGAGCTGAACACTGAAGCTTTCTTT
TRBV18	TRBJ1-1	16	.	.	CASSPPEAGEDTEAFF	TGTGCCAGCTCACCACCGGAGGCAGGGGAGGACACTGAAGCTTTCTTT
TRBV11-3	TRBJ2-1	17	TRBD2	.	CASSFGLAGGPVNEQFF	TGTGCCAGCAGCTTCGGACTAGCGGGGGGGCCTGTCAATGAGCAGTTCTTC
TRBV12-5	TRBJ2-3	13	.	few	CASAGLNTDTQYF	TGTGCTAGTGCGGGACTGAACACAGATACGCAGTATTTT
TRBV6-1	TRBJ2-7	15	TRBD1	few	CASSEGDRSLYEQYF	TGTGCCAGCAGTGAAGGGGACAGGAGTCTTTACGAGCAGTACTTC
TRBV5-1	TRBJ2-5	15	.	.	CAGSWEARRTETQYF	TGCGCCGGCAGCTGGGAGGCCAGGAGGACAGAGACCCAGTACTTC
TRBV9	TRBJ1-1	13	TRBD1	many	CASSGTGGTEAFF	TGTGCCAGCAGCGGGACAGGGGGCACTGAAGCTTTCTTT
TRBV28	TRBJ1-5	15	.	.	CASSFIGSLNQPQHF	TGTGCCAGCAGTTTTATCGGCAGCCTCAATCAGCCCCAGCATTTT
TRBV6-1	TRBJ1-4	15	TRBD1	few	CASMDTQGAGEKLFF	TGTGCCAGCATGGATACTCAGGGGGCTGGGGAAAAACTGTTTTTT
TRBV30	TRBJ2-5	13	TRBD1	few	CALIQGNEETQYF	TGTGCCTTGATACAGGGGAACGAAGAGACCCAGTACTTC
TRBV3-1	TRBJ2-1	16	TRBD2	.	CASSQDRTSGGAEQFF	TGTGCCAGCAGCCAAGATCGCACTAGCGGGGGGGCTGAGCAGTTCTTC
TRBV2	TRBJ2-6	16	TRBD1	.	CATRQGASPGANVLTF	TGTGCCACCCGACAGGGGGCGTCTCCTGGGGCCAACGTCCTGACTTTC
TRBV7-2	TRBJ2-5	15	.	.	CASSLEFWGAETQYF	TGTGCCAGCAGCTTAGAATTCTGGGGGGCCGAGACCCAGTACTTC
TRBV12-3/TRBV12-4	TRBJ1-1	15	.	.	CASSPHGRGRTEAFF	TGTGCCAGCAGTCCCCACGGTCGGGGGAGAACTGAAGCTTTCTTT
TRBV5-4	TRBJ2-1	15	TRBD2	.	CASSLGGGTTNEQFF	TGTGCCAGCAGCTTGGGGGGGGGGACGACCAATGAGCAGTTCTTC
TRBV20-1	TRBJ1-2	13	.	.	CSAAPQGNYGYTF	TGCAGTGCTGCCCCTCAGGGGAACTATGGCTACACCTTC
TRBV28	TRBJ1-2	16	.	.	CASSLGGISLYYGYTF	TGTGCCAGCAGTTTAGGGGGTATCAGCCTATACTATGGCTACACCTTC
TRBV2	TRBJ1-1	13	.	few	CASSETVNTEAFF	TGTGCCAGCAGTGAGACAGTGAACACTGAAGCTTTCTTT
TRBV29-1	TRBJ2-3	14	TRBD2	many	CSVDLAGATDTQYF	TGCAGCGTTGACCTAGCGGGGGCAACAGATACGCAGTATTTT
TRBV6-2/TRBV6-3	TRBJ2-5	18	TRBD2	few	CASSFPATSGGDRETQYF	TGTGCCAGCAGTTTCCCCGCGACTAGCGGGGGGGATAGAGAGACCCAGTACTTC